A single sample is the source of the 16 T cell receptor beta chains below, sequenced in a study of breast tumors, draining lymph nodes, adjacent tissues. Each CDR3 protein is one row after TCRdb ran MiXCR on the multiplex PCR reads. Among more than 250,000 distinct CDR3 sequences, 30% to 35% were seen once, and the ten largest hold 1.1%. The lymph nodes were axillary draining lymph nodes from breast cancer patients. Material: axillary lymph node tissue. These receptors all come from a female donor with breast cancer. Some clones in this sample may be carry-over from other donors' samples.

In this sample, this clonotype turned up many times. The chain employs TRBV19 and TRBJ2-6; TRBD1 might be the D (5 bases). The CDR3 totals 17 residues. V was trimmed by 9 bases and J by 0 bases, leaving 18 bases between them. CDR1 LNHDA and CDR2 SQIVND come from the germline V gene (reference sequence). This CDR3 reads CASKAAGFSSGANVLTF. The DNA for the CDR3 is TGTGCCAGCAAGGCGGCAGGGTTCAGCTCTGGGGCCAACGTCCTGACTTTC.

This clonotype was seen many times. This sequence joins TRBV18 and TRBJ1-2; no reliable D call. The CDR3 has 14 amino acids. V was pared by 8 bases and J by 3 bases, with 16 bases between. In germline, CDR1 is KGHSH, CDR2 LQKENI. The DNA for the CDR3 is TGTGCCAGCAGCCCCCGAGGGTTGGACTATGGCTACACCTTC. Translation gives CASSPRGLDYGYTF.

This clonotype was seen ten or more times. The chain carries TRBV7-8 and TRBJ2-7, with TRBD2 matching over 9 bases. This CDR3 spans 15 amino acids. Germline CDR1 is SGHVS and CDR2 is FQNEAQ. V shed 8 bases, J shed 3 bases, and the junction held 11 bases outside the gene matches. CDR3 sequence reads: CASASEGLANYEQYF. In nucleotides, the CDR3 is TGTGCCAGCGCCTCCGAGGGACTAGCAAACTACGAGCAGTACTTC.

This clonotype was found a few times. The rearrangement joins TRBV28 to TRBJ2-7; TRBD2 matches at 7 bases. This CDR3 has 11 residues. Germline V gives CDR1 MDHEN, CDR2 SYDVKM. Unmatched junction bases numbered 0, after V lost 3 bases and J lost 7 bases. The DNA for the CDR3 is TGTGCCAGCAGTTTGGGACTAGAGCAGTACTTC. Residues: CASSLGLEQYF.

This clonotype was counted many times. The V and J genes are TRBV20-1 and TRBJ1-3; TRBD1 matches 7 bases. Trimming cost V 3 bases and J 4 bases; bases outside gene matches: 6. The germline CDR1 and CDR2 sequences are DFQATT and SNEGSKA (reference sequence). CDR3 size: 14 residues. CDR3 DNA sequence: TGCAGTGCTAGCGACAGGGCAGTCGGAAACACCATATATTTT. Amino acids: CSASDRAVGNTIYF.

With regard to this clonotype: This clone may be a read error of a much larger clone one base away. This chain's CDR3 is CASSPGLATKEQFF. The CDR3 nucleotides read TGTGCCAGTAGTCCGGGACTAGCCACCAAGGAGCAGTTCTTC. The rearrangement joins TRBV19 to TRBJ2-1, with 9 bases lining up with TRBD2. The CDR3 has 14 residues. From germline, CDR1 is LNHDA and CDR2 SQIVND (reference sequence). J gave up 10 bases and V 5 bases, and 9 bases lay outside the gene matches.

About this clonotype itself: A much larger clone differs by one base, so this may be a read error. Since no conserved phenylalanine or tryptophan closes the CDR3, a read error is the likely cause. V and J are TRBV5-1 and TRBJ2-7; 7 nucleotides line up with TRBD2. Germline assignment: CDR1 SGHRS and CDR2 YFSETQ. The CDR3 covers 12 residues. In nucleotides, the CDR3 is TGCGCCAGCAACTTGGGAGGGCGCGAGCAGTACCTC. This encodes CASNLGGREQYL.

This clonotype has a count of ten or more. The chain joins TRBV7-9 to TRBJ2-5, with 11 bases aligning to TRBD2. J lost 2 bases, V lost 5 bases, and 4 bases had no gene match. Per germline, CDR1 SEHNR and CDR2 FQNEAQ (reference sequence). The CDR3 extends over 15 amino acids. CDR3 sequence reads: CASSAGLAVQETQYF. The DNA for the CDR3 is TGTGCCAGCAGCGCGGGACTAGCGGTACAAGAGACCCAGTACTTC.

This clonotype occurred many times. The chain carries TRBV29-1 and TRBJ2-7, with 7 bases fitting TRBD1. CDR3 size: 16 residues. Germline V gene sequence: CDR1 SQVTM, CDR2 ANQGSEA. Trimming at V came to 4 bases and at J to 2 bases, leaving 14 bases not matched to a gene. The CDR3 nucleotides read TGCAGCGTTGTACTACGGGTTAAGGGGGCCCCCTACGAGCAGTACTTC. Translating it yields CSVVLRVKGAPYEQYF.

This clonotype was found many times. The rearrangement joins TRBV7-9 to TRBJ2-1, with TRBD2 matching 12 bases. The ends lost 1 base at V and 13 bases at J; junction bases unmatched: 8. The CDR3 loop spans 15 amino acids. Germline V lookup: CDR1 SEHNR, CDR2 FQNEAQ (reference sequence). The CDR3 DNA follows: TGTGCCAGCAGCTTAGTTCTAGCGGGAGGGCTGGATCAGTTCTTC. Amino acid sequence: CASSLVLAGGLDQFF.

This clonotype was detected ten times or more. CDR3 amino acids: CSASTTLADSYEQYF. CDR3 coding DNA: TGCAGTGCTAGTACGACGCTAGCGGATTCCTACGAGCAGTACTTC. The chain combines TRBV20-1 with TRBJ2-7; 7 bases map to TRBD2. Germline assignment: CDR1 DFQATT and CDR2 SNEGSKA (reference sequence). The ends lost 3 bases at V and 1 base at J; junction bases unmatched: 9. This CDR3 region has 15 residues.

In this sample, this clonotype turned up many times. Written as DNA, the CDR3 is TGTGCCAGCAGCTTAGGCAGTTCTCGAGATGAAAAACTGTTTTTT. This translates into CASSLGSSRDEKLFF. This chain links TRBV11-1 with TRBJ1-4, with D unresolved. V lost 1 base to trimming and J lost 6 bases, with 12 bases between them. The CDR3 sequence is 15 residues long. In germline, CDR1 is SGHAT, CDR2 FQDESV (reference sequence).

This clonotype came up a few times. Given a much more abundant clone one base away, this may be a read error. In this CDR3 the conserved last residue, phenylalanine or tryptophan, is missing, so a read error is likely. The chain employs TRBV5-4 and TRBJ2-7; D gene uncertain. V was clipped by 7 bases and J by 0 bases, with 5 bases between them. The CDR3 has 11 residues. Germline CDR1 SGHNT, CDR2 YYREEE (reference sequence). CDR3 residues: CASLSSYEQYL. CDR3 nucleotides: TGTGCCAGCCTTAGCTCCTACGAGCAGTACCTC.

This clonotype was found many times. The rearrangement uses TRBV30 and TRBJ1-2; D possibly corresponds to TRBD1 (5 bases). The CDR3 is 12 amino acids. CDR1 is GTSNPN, CDR2 SVGIG, per germline (reference sequence). Deletions cut 5 bases from V and 7 bases from J, with 14 bases between. The CDR3 DNA reads TGTGCCTGGGCCGATGCAGGGCCTGGCTACACCTTC. Amino acid sequence: CAWADAGPGYTF. Together with reference TRBV30 and TRBJ1-2, the CDR3 gives the full variable domain: SQTIHQWPATLVQPVGSPLSLECTVEGTSNPNLYWYRQAAGRGLQLLFYSVGIGQISSEVPQNLSASRPQDRQFILSSKKLLLSDSGFYLCAWADAGPGYTFGSGTRLTVV.

In this sample, this clonotype turned up a few times. J is TRBJ1-5 and V is TRBV28, with D unclear. Deletions cut 6 bases from V and 7 bases from J, with 16 bases between. The CDR3 runs 14 residues. Germline CDR1 reads MDHEN; CDR2 reads SYDVKM. As DNA, the CDR3 is TGTGCCAGCAGGACGAGTGAGGGAGGACAGCCCCAGCATTTT. Residues: CASRTSEGGQPQHF. The complete variable domain, with remaining parts taken from reference TRBV28 and TRBJ1-5, reads DVKVTQSSRYLVKRTGEKVFLECVQDMDHENMFWYRQDPGLGLRLIYFSYDVKMKEKGDIPEGYSVSREKKERFSLILESASTNQTSMYLCASRTSEGGQPQHFGDGTRLSIL.

This clonotype was counted ten times or more. The chain combines TRBV10-3 with TRBJ2-2; possibly TRBD1 or TRBD2 for D (6 bases each). Germline V CDR1 and CDR2: ENHRY, SYGVKD. With 6 bases removed from V and 2 bases from J, the gap between germline ends came to 16 bases. The CDR3 runs to 16 residues. In DNA, the CDR3 is TGTGCCATCAGGGACGGAGGGGGAGCCAACACCGGGGAGCTGTTTTTT. Translating gives CAIRDGGGANTGELFF.